This section outlines one T cell receptor (beta chain) sequence together with its context. This sample is part of a study of cytomegalovirus exposure and HLA in healthy donors. The V gene's germline CDR1 is SGDLS and CDR2 YYNGEE. V gave up 4 bases and J gave up 6 bases, with 14 bases separating them. CDR3 length: 15 amino acids. The primer mix had 60 Vbeta and 13 Jbeta primers. Some clones are missing from TCRdb's copy, which holds only in-frame ones; the method was immunoSEQ multiplex PCR. The table has 60,000 to 75,000 clones, 65% to 75% seen once; the top ten hold around 10%. The donors gave bone marrow, and they were healthy.

The chain joins TRBV9 to TRBJ1-6, with TRBD1 as a possible D gene (5 bases). Sequencing was done on a sample of PBMCs. The TCR was taken from a woman in her sixties in good health and CMV-seropositive. The CDR3 loop is CASSPSGGSNSPLHF. The CDR3 nucleotides read TGTGCCAGCAGCCCAAGTGGGGGGAGTAATTCACCCCTCCACTTT. Full variable domain (missing parts from reference TRBV9 and TRBJ1-6): DSGVTQTPKHLITATGQRVTLRCSPRSGDLSVYWYQQSLDQGLQFLIQYYNGEERAKGNILERFSAQQFPDLHSELNLSSLELGDSALYFCASSPSGGSNSPLHFGNGTRLTVT.